These T cell receptor beta chains were read from a single sample in a study of shared clonotypes between healthy human individuals. The protocol was immunoSEQ multiplex PCR, while the TCRdb copy is restricted to in-frame clones and leaves out a portion. This table holds about half a million clones, 70% to 80% found once. The sequenced sample consisted of PBMCs. The origin of the receptors is a woman in her forties in good health. Some clones in this sample may be carry-over from other donors' samples. The conserved cysteine and the conserved F or W are not part of the CDR3 here.

J,V,CDR3
TRBJ1-3,TRBV2,ASRGQFLAGNTIY
TRBJ2-7,TRBV9,ASSVGLAGVEQY
TRBJ2-7,TRBV5-1,ASSLAGDSYEQY
TRBJ2-1,TRBV10-3,AISEYIERF
TRBJ2-5,TRBV15,ATSRESNQETQY
TRBJ2-5,TRBV7-3,ASSRGTEETQY
TRBJ2-2,TRBV28,ASSRSGSVGELF
TRBJ2-5,TRBV15,ATSQGLAAQETQY
TRBJ2-3,TRBV18,ASSPSRGTDTQY
TRBJ2-3,TRBV7-2,ASSLERSTDTQY
TRBJ2-7,TRBV30,AWSASGRRGYEQY
TRBJ2-6,TRBV5-8,ASSLLSTSGSGANVLT
TRBJ2-3,TRBV5-1,ASSYIAGDTQY
TRBJ2-4,TRBV5-1,ASSSGLAGGPTKNIQY
TRBJ1-2,TRBV5-1,ASSSLQGEEGYT
TRBJ1-2,TRBV6-8,ASTGGAGYT
TRBJ2-3,TRBV6-1,ASSEGQRSTDTQY
TRBJ2-1,TRBV7-8,ASSLARDRTYNEQF
TRBJ2-7,TRBV27,ASSFSGGYEQY
TRBJ1-3,TRBV30,AWTQRGGNTIY
TRBJ1-4,TRBV5-4,ASSFLRGGTSTTNEKLF
TRBJ2-5,TRBV18,ASSPVERETEQY
TRBJ2-5,TRBV6-4,ASSVQAGDYQETQY
TRBJ2-5,TRBV29-1,SHTTSDRAGRETQY